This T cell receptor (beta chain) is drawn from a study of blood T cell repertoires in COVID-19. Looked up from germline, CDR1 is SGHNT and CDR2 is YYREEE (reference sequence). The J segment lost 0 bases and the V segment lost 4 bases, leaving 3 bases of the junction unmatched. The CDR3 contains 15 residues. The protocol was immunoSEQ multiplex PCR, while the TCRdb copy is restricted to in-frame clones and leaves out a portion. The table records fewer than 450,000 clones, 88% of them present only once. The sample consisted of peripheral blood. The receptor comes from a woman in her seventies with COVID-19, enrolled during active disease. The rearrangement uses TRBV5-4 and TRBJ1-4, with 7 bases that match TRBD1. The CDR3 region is CASSRGTATNEKLFF. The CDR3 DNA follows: TGTGCCAGCAGCCGAGGGACAGCAACTAATGAAAAACTGTTTTTT.